These T cell receptor beta chains were read from a single sample in a study of response to subunit inactivated influenza vaccine. TCRdb analysed the RT-PCR reads with MiXCR anew, one entry per CDR3 protein. The sample carries about half a million distinct CDR3 sequences, approximately 11% recorded once. Sequenced material: PBMCs from blood, taken roughly 47 days after vaccination. Source of these receptors: a man in his fifties who received an inactivated influenza vaccine. Each CDR3 is given with its conserved first and last residue. D genes are given only for firm matches. Some rows have no size entry. The others give once, few or many, or a class for an expanded clone.

cdr3_aa: CASRLATLQETQYF
cdr3_nt: TGTGCCAGCAGACTAGCAACCCTCCAAGAGACCCAGTACTTC
clone_size: .
j_call: TRBJ2-5
cdr3_length: 14
v_call: TRBV5-5
d_call: .

cdr3_aa: CASTPGQVRYEQYF
cdr3_nt: TGTGCCAGCACCCCGGGACAGGTGAGGTACGAGCAGTACTTC
clone_size: .
j_call: TRBJ2-7
cdr3_length: 14
v_call: TRBV6-2/TRBV6-3
d_call: TRBD1

cdr3_aa: CASSDRLFLADTQYF
cdr3_nt: TGTGCCAGCAGTGACCGTTTATTCCTCGCAGATACGCAGTATTTT
clone_size: many
j_call: TRBJ2-3
cdr3_length: 15
v_call: TRBV6-1
d_call: .

cdr3_aa: CSARDRLSTDTQYF
cdr3_nt: TGCAGTGCTAGAGATCGACTTAGTACAGATACGCAGTATTTT
clone_size: .
j_call: TRBJ2-3
cdr3_length: 14
v_call: TRBV20-1
d_call: .

cdr3_aa: CAWRENLLGFEDTQYF
cdr3_nt: TGTGCCTGGAGAGAAAATCTACTAGGGTTTGAGGATACGCAGTATTTT
clone_size: few
j_call: TRBJ2-3
cdr3_length: 16
v_call: TRBV30
d_call: .

cdr3_aa: CASSLRHPPAFF
cdr3_nt: TGTGCCAGCAGCTTAAGGCATCCTCCGGCTTTCTTT
clone_size: .
j_call: TRBJ1-1
cdr3_length: 12
v_call: TRBV7-2
d_call: .

cdr3_aa: CASSQGARLSPTDTQYF
cdr3_nt: TGTGCCAGCAGCCAAGGGGCAAGGTTGAGTCCCACAGATACGCAGTATTTT
clone_size: few
j_call: TRBJ2-3
cdr3_length: 17
v_call: TRBV3-1
d_call: .

cdr3_aa: CASSLGLAQSTGELFF
cdr3_nt: TGTGCCAGCAGCTTAGGACTAGCTCAGAGCACCGGGGAGCTGTTTTTT
clone_size: .
j_call: TRBJ2-2
cdr3_length: 16
v_call: TRBV5-8
d_call: TRBD2

cdr3_aa: CASKPTGWGTDTQYF
cdr3_nt: TGTGCCAGCAAACCGACAGGGTGGGGTACAGATACGCAGTATTTT
clone_size: many
j_call: TRBJ2-3
cdr3_length: 15
v_call: TRBV28
d_call: TRBD1

cdr3_aa: CASSPLAGANTQYF
cdr3_nt: TGTGCCAGCAGCCCCCTGGCAGGGGCTAATACGCAGTATTTT
clone_size: many
j_call: TRBJ2-3
cdr3_length: 14
v_call: TRBV12-3/TRBV12-4
d_call: .

cdr3_aa: CSARPQGQNSPLHF
cdr3_nt: TGCAGTGCTAGACCACAGGGTCAGAATTCACCCCTCCACTTT
clone_size: few
j_call: TRBJ1-6
cdr3_length: 14
v_call: TRBV20-1
d_call: .

cdr3_aa: CSANTGNGYTF
cdr3_nt: TGCAGTGCGAATACAGGGAACGGCTACACCTTC
clone_size: few
j_call: TRBJ1-2
cdr3_length: 11
v_call: TRBV20-1
d_call: .

cdr3_aa: CASRLDRGEDEQYF
cdr3_nt: TGTGCCAGCAGACTTGACAGGGGTGAAGACGAGCAGTACTTC
clone_size: few
j_call: TRBJ2-7
cdr3_length: 14
v_call: TRBV9
d_call: TRBD1

cdr3_aa: CASRHRRGITDTQYF
cdr3_nt: TGTGCCAGCAGACACAGACGCGGAATCACAGATACGCAGTATTTT
clone_size: .
j_call: TRBJ2-3
cdr3_length: 15
v_call: TRBV6-1
d_call: .

cdr3_aa: CAIRGDRGNTEAFF
cdr3_nt: TGTGCCATCAGAGGGGACAGGGGCAACACTGAAGCTTTCTTT
clone_size: many
j_call: TRBJ1-1
cdr3_length: 14
v_call: TRBV10-3
d_call: TRBD1

cdr3_aa: CASSPLGGGEQYF
cdr3_nt: TGTGCCAGCAGCCCGCTGGGAGGGGGCGAGCAGTACTTC
clone_size: .
j_call: TRBJ2-7
cdr3_length: 13
v_call: TRBV7-8
d_call: .

cdr3_aa: CASSLVRGRGNTIYF
cdr3_nt: TGTGCCAGCAGCTTAGTGAGGGGGCGCGGAAACACCATATATTTT
clone_size: many
j_call: TRBJ1-3
cdr3_length: 15
v_call: TRBV11-2
d_call: TRBD1

cdr3_aa: CSAIPTSGISYEQYF
cdr3_nt: TGCAGTGCCATCCCGACTAGCGGGATTAGCTACGAGCAGTACTTC
clone_size: few
j_call: TRBJ2-7
cdr3_length: 15
v_call: TRBV20-1
d_call: TRBD2

cdr3_aa: CSAPTQGSIAGANVLTF
cdr3_nt: TGCAGTGCACCAACACAGGGTTCTATAGCTGGGGCCAACGTCCTGACTTTC
clone_size: few
j_call: TRBJ2-6
cdr3_length: 17
v_call: TRBV20-1
d_call: .

cdr3_aa: CASVTGTGTYNEQFF
cdr3_nt: TGTGCCAGCGTGACCGGGACAGGAACTTACAATGAGCAGTTCTTC
clone_size: few
j_call: TRBJ2-1
cdr3_length: 15
v_call: TRBV6-1
d_call: TRBD1

cdr3_aa: CASSQDFSSSYNSPLHF
cdr3_nt: TGCGCCAGCAGCCAAGATTTTTCTAGCTCCTATAATTCACCCCTCCACTTT
clone_size: few
j_call: TRBJ1-6
cdr3_length: 17
v_call: TRBV4-3
d_call: .

cdr3_aa: CATSDLGGTGPNNEQFF
cdr3_nt: TGTGCCACCAGTGACTTGGGGGGGACAGGCCCTAACAATGAGCAGTTCTTC
clone_size: .
j_call: TRBJ2-1
cdr3_length: 17
v_call: TRBV24-1
d_call: .

cdr3_aa: CASSYSIRGNEQFF
cdr3_nt: TGTGCCAGCAGTTACTCGATCAGGGGCAATGAGCAGTTCTTC
clone_size: .
j_call: TRBJ2-1
cdr3_length: 14
v_call: TRBV6-5
d_call: .

cdr3_aa: CASSLGGSKVTYEQYF
cdr3_nt: TGTGCCAGCAGTTTAGGAGGGTCTAAAGTCACCTACGAGCAGTACTTC
clone_size: .
j_call: TRBJ2-7
cdr3_length: 16
v_call: TRBV12-3/TRBV12-4
d_call: .

cdr3_aa: CASSVGHGDTQYF
cdr3_nt: TGTGCCAGCAGCGTAGGGCATGGGGATACGCAGTATTTT
clone_size: many
j_call: TRBJ2-3
cdr3_length: 13
v_call: TRBV7-2
d_call: .

cdr3_aa: CASSLAGPNYNSPLHF
cdr3_nt: TGCGCCAGCAGCTTGGCCGGGCCCAACTATAATTCACCCCTCCACTTT
clone_size: .
j_call: TRBJ1-6
cdr3_length: 16
v_call: TRBV5-1
d_call: .

cdr3_aa: CASSLRVGELFF
cdr3_nt: TGTGCCAGCAGTTTAAGGGTTGGGGAGCTGTTTTTT
clone_size: many
j_call: TRBJ2-2
cdr3_length: 12
v_call: TRBV27
d_call: .

cdr3_aa: CASSRGTFYEQYF
cdr3_nt: TGTGCCAGCAGTCGGGGGACTTTCTACGAGCAGTACTTC
clone_size: few
j_call: TRBJ2-7
cdr3_length: 13
v_call: TRBV28
d_call: .

cdr3_aa: CASSPSSFNEQFF
cdr3_nt: TGTGCCAGCAGCCCGTCTAGTTTCAATGAGCAGTTCTTC
clone_size: .
j_call: TRBJ2-1
cdr3_length: 13
v_call: TRBV3-1
d_call: .

cdr3_aa: CASSEDRGDTEAFF
cdr3_nt: TGTGCCAGCAGTGAAGACAGGGGGGACACTGAAGCTTTCTTT
clone_size: .
j_call: TRBJ1-1
cdr3_length: 14
v_call: TRBV6-1
d_call: TRBD1

cdr3_aa: CASSTRAPSETQYF
cdr3_nt: TGCGCCAGCAGCACCAGGGCCCCGAGCGAGACGCAGTATTTT
clone_size: .
j_call: TRBJ2-3
cdr3_length: 14
v_call: TRBV5-1
d_call: .

cdr3_aa: CASANSIGGGTDTQYF
cdr3_nt: TGTGCCAGCGCCAATTCCATCGGGGGAGGCACAGATACGCAGTATTTT
clone_size: few
j_call: TRBJ2-3
cdr3_length: 16
v_call: TRBV7-2
d_call: .

cdr3_aa: CSARGVLNNEQFF
cdr3_nt: TGCAGTGCTAGAGGGGTACTGAACAATGAGCAGTTCTTC
clone_size: .
j_call: TRBJ2-1
cdr3_length: 13
v_call: TRBV20-1
d_call: .

cdr3_aa: CAWRTTGAYGYTF
cdr3_nt: TGTGCCTGGAGGACAACAGGGGCTTATGGCTACACCTTC
clone_size: .
j_call: TRBJ1-2
cdr3_length: 13
v_call: TRBV30
d_call: TRBD1

cdr3_aa: CASSSDSNEQFF
cdr3_nt: TGTGCCAGCAGCTCGGACAGTAATGAGCAGTTCTTC
clone_size: .
j_call: TRBJ2-1
cdr3_length: 12
v_call: TRBV7-6
d_call: .

cdr3_aa: CASSQFDYGYTF
cdr3_nt: TGTGCCAGCAGTCAGTTTGATTATGGCTACACCTTC
clone_size: many
j_call: TRBJ1-2
cdr3_length: 12
v_call: TRBV7-9
d_call: .

cdr3_aa: CASSFGGGLTSTDTQYF
cdr3_nt: TGTGCCAGCAGTTTCGGCGGGGGCCTGACTAGCACAGATACGCAGTATTTT
clone_size: .
j_call: TRBJ2-3
cdr3_length: 17
v_call: TRBV12-3/TRBV12-4
d_call: .

cdr3_aa: CASSLGGLGSNEQFF
cdr3_nt: TGTGCCAGCAGCTTAGGGGGACTAGGCTCCAATGAGCAGTTCTTC
clone_size: .
j_call: TRBJ2-1
cdr3_length: 15
v_call: TRBV7-2
d_call: TRBD2

cdr3_aa: CSAPNLATSTGELFF
cdr3_nt: TGCAGTGCCCCAAATCTAGCTACCTCCACCGGGGAGCTGTTTTTT
clone_size: .
j_call: TRBJ2-2
cdr3_length: 15
v_call: TRBV20-1
d_call: .

cdr3_aa: CASSLVGGRGGEQYF
cdr3_nt: TGTGCCAGCAGCTTAGTGGGCGGGAGAGGAGGAGAGCAGTACTTC
clone_size: .
j_call: TRBJ2-7
cdr3_length: 15
v_call: TRBV7-9
d_call: TRBD2

cdr3_aa: CASSQEPRTSGGYTGELFF
cdr3_nt: TGCGCCAGCAGCCAAGAGCCCCGTACTAGCGGGGGTTACACCGGGGAGCTGTTTTTT
clone_size: .
j_call: TRBJ2-2
cdr3_length: 19
v_call: TRBV4-3
d_call: TRBD2

cdr3_aa: CSVGTGGAYEQYF
cdr3_nt: TGCAGCGTTGGGACAGGGGGTGCCTACGAGCAGTACTTC
clone_size: many
j_call: TRBJ2-7
cdr3_length: 13
v_call: TRBV29-1
d_call: TRBD1

cdr3_aa: CSARSGNPYEQYF
cdr3_nt: TGCAGTGCTAGATCCGGGAACCCCTACGAGCAGTACTTC
clone_size: .
j_call: TRBJ2-7
cdr3_length: 13
v_call: TRBV20-1
d_call: .

cdr3_aa: CAIGSGQTSEQYF
cdr3_nt: TGTGCCATCGGGAGCGGACAGACGTCCGAGCAGTACTTC
clone_size: many
j_call: TRBJ2-7
cdr3_length: 13
v_call: TRBV10-3
d_call: .

cdr3_aa: CASSPVPVGIRNQPQHF
cdr3_nt: TGTGCCAGCAGCCCGGTCCCGGTTGGCATAAGAAATCAGCCCCAGCATTTT
clone_size: .
j_call: TRBJ1-5
cdr3_length: 17
v_call: TRBV28
d_call: .

cdr3_aa: CASSGLATSTDTQYF
cdr3_nt: TGTGCCAGCAGCGGCCTAGCGACTAGCACAGATACGCAGTATTTT
clone_size: .
j_call: TRBJ2-3
cdr3_length: 15
v_call: TRBV7-6
d_call: .

cdr3_aa: CASSPIAGGATDTQYF
cdr3_nt: TGTGCCAGCAGCCCCATCGCCGGGGGGGCCACAGATACGCAGTATTTT
clone_size: .
j_call: TRBJ2-3
cdr3_length: 16
v_call: TRBV7-9
d_call: TRBD2

cdr3_aa: CASSQGGVDEQFF
cdr3_nt: TGTGCCAGCAGCCAAGGGGGGGTTGATGAGCAGTTCTTC
clone_size: few
j_call: TRBJ2-1
cdr3_length: 13
v_call: TRBV3-1
d_call: .

cdr3_aa: CASSYSSQLLGYNEQFF
cdr3_nt: TGTGCCAGCAGTTACTCGTCCCAGCTCCTCGGCTACAATGAGCAGTTCTTC
clone_size: .
j_call: TRBJ2-1
cdr3_length: 17
v_call: TRBV6-5
d_call: .

cdr3_aa: CASSQNGRYEQYF
cdr3_nt: TGTGCCAGCAGCCAGAACGGAAGGTACGAGCAGTACTTC
clone_size: many
j_call: TRBJ2-7
cdr3_length: 13
v_call: TRBV3-2
d_call: .

cdr3_aa: CASRATGAPEQYF
cdr3_nt: TGTGCCAGCAGAGCCACCGGGGCGCCCGAGCAGTACTTC
clone_size: few
j_call: TRBJ2-7
cdr3_length: 13
v_call: TRBV7-2
d_call: .

cdr3_aa: CASLGTGQLYEQYF
cdr3_nt: TGTGCCAGCCTAGGGACAGGACAACTTTACGAGCAGTACTTC
clone_size: few
j_call: TRBJ2-7
cdr3_length: 14
v_call: TRBV7-2
d_call: TRBD1

cdr3_aa: CASSFFTGVETQYF
cdr3_nt: TGTGCCAGCAGCTTTTTTACGGGGGTGGAGACCCAGTACTTC
clone_size: .
j_call: TRBJ2-5
cdr3_length: 14
v_call: TRBV7-9
d_call: .

cdr3_aa: CASSSGKNYGYTF
cdr3_nt: TGTGCCAGCAGCTCCGGGAAAAACTATGGCTACACCTTC
clone_size: .
j_call: TRBJ1-2
cdr3_length: 13
v_call: TRBV5-4
d_call: .

cdr3_aa: CAISKFVDQETQYF
cdr3_nt: TGTGCCATCAGTAAGTTTGTGGATCAAGAGACCCAGTACTTC
clone_size: few
j_call: TRBJ2-5
cdr3_length: 14
v_call: TRBV10-3
d_call: .

cdr3_aa: CASSYLTQPRNEQFF
cdr3_nt: TGTGCCAGCAGTTACCTGACACAACCGAGGAATGAGCAGTTCTTC
clone_size: many
j_call: TRBJ2-1
cdr3_length: 15
v_call: TRBV6-2/TRBV6-3
d_call: .

cdr3_aa: CASSLSYGSYNEQFF
cdr3_nt: TGTGCCAGCAGTCTATCTTATGGATCATACAATGAGCAGTTCTTC
clone_size: .
j_call: TRBJ2-1
cdr3_length: 15
v_call: TRBV2
d_call: .

cdr3_aa: CAISELTEQYF
cdr3_nt: TGTGCCATCAGTGAGTTAACCGAGCAGTACTTC
clone_size: few
j_call: TRBJ2-7
cdr3_length: 11
v_call: TRBV10-3
d_call: .

cdr3_aa: CASVQGGFEDTQYF
cdr3_nt: TGTGCCAGTGTCCAGGGGGGCTTTGAAGATACGCAGTATTTT
clone_size: .
j_call: TRBJ2-3
cdr3_length: 14
v_call: TRBV7-9
d_call: .